The clone carrying this TCR beta chain was found a few times. Its antigen is not identified. The data originate from a study of shared clonotypes between healthy human individuals. Findings and caveats of the study: The study found lower generation probabilities in non-shared clonotypes than in those shared by all four donors. Relative to memory subsets, naive subsets generally showed larger estimated richness. Limited genetic and exposure-history diversity came from having few donors.

This CDR3 is built from 20 residues. Germline-derived CDR1 and CDR2 are WNHNN and SYGVQD (reference sequence). V was clipped by 2 bases and J by 0 bases; unmatched bases: 19. The investigators split CD4+ cells into a CD45RA+ naive subset and a CD45RA-negative memory subset. Data came from immunoSEQ multiplex PCR; TCRdb stores just in-frame clones and leaves some out. Among 800,000 to 1,200,000 clones, around 82% were seen once, and the ten largest hold 0.5% to 0.6%. This TCR came from a young man in good health. Some clones in this sample may be carry-over from other donors' samples. Sample: memory CD4+ T cells from PBMCs. Indicated subset: CD45RA-negative fraction. The chain has TRBV10-1 and TRBJ2-7, with 7 positions matching TRBD1. DNA of the CDR3: TGCGCCAGCAGTGAGCCCACTTATAATGAGGGACAGAAGACCTCCTACGAGCAGTACTTC. Amino acids: CASSEPTYNEGQKTSYEQYF.